This T cell receptor (beta chain) was sequenced for a study of CD8+CD57+ T cells in acquired aplastic anemia. This clonotype was counted at least ten times. CDR3 length: 15 residues. V gave up 4 bases and J gave up 0 bases; unmatched junction bases: 6. CDR1 SGHAT and CDR2 FQNNGV come from the germline V gene. Profiling of TCR beta VDJ combinations and CDR3 sequences used genomic DNA as template. TCRdb called the reads again in MiXCR, with one record for every CDR3 protein. Altogether 150,000 or so distinct CDR3 sequences are present, roughly 63% being singletons, with the ten largest covering 45%. J is TRBJ2-7 and V is TRBV11-2, with 7 bases identical to TRBD2. The receptor was derived from a human donor in good health. The source material was sorted CD4+, CD8+, or CD8+CD57+ T cells (not recorded which) from PBMCs. As DNA, the CDR3 is TGTGCCAGCAGCTCCCTAGCGGACATCTCCTACGAGCAGTACTTC. It codes for CASSSLADISYEQYF. Drawing the rest from reference TRBV11-2 and TRBJ2-7, the complete variable domain is EAGVAQSPRYKIIEKRQSVAFWCNPISGHATLYWYQQILGQGPKLLIQFQNNGVVDDSQLPKDRFSAERLKGVDSTLKIQPAKLEDSAVYLCASSSLADISYEQYFGPGTRLTVT.